The T cell receptor beta chain described here comes from a study of blood T cell repertoires in COVID-19. Study background: Samples came from the United States, Italy and Spain, spanning acute and convalescent COVID-19. T cells, B-cell-depleted T cells, or PBMCs supplied cDNA or gDNA.

Data came from immunoSEQ multiplex PCR; TCRdb stores just in-frame clones and leaves some out. The sample holds 150,000 to 200,000 clones, more than 70% seen once. The germline CDR1 and CDR2 sequences are SGHNT and YYREEE (reference sequence). V lost 4 bases to trimming and J lost 2 bases; unmatched junction nucleotides: 7. The CDR3 has 15 residues. V usage is TRBV5-4 and J usage is TRBJ2-7, with 9 bases aligning to TRBD1. The TCR was taken from a human donor in a cohort sampled during active COVID-19. Source material: peripheral blood. Here the CDR3 reads CASSTGTGRAYEQYF. The CDR3 DNA follows: TGTGCCAGCAGCACCGGGACAGGGAGGGCCTACGAGCAGTACTTC. The full variable domain, completed using reference TRBV5-4 and TRBJ2-7, is ETGVTQSPTHLIKTRGQQVTLRCSSQSGHNTVSWYQQALGQGPQFIFQYYREEENGRGNFPPRFSGLQFPNYSSELNVNALELDDSALYLCASSTGTGRAYEQYFGPGTRLTVT.